Following are 12 T cell receptor beta chains from one sample sequenced in a study of T cell therapy product for transplant patients. This table comes from immunoSEQ multiplex PCR, and its TCRdb copy is limited to in-frame clones, with some not included. The sample consists of approximately 550 clones, 84% of them appearing once. These receptors have no known antigen. The label indicates: roughly 22 nM rapamycin added during CMV-specific T-cell product expansion (Rapa-TCP). The sample label means: CMVpp65/IE-1-reactive T cells enriched by IFNgamma capture and expanded in vitro. Overlapping CMV pp65 and IE-1 peptide pools, each at around 0.5 ug/ml, stimulated the PBMCs for more than 5 hours. An IFNgamma secretion assay positively selected the IFNgamma-producing cells after CMV stimulation. For 21 days, enriched IFNgamma+ cells were expanded with irradiated autologous feeders and either IL-7/IL-15 or IL-2.

The sequencing sample was made of a sorted cell population cultured from PBMCs. These TCRs come from an adult in good health.

This sequence joins TRBV19 and TRBJ2-4; D unresolved. Deletions cut 2 bases from V and 0 bases from J, with 8 bases between. CDR3 length equals 15 residues. Germline V lookup: CDR1 LNHDA, CDR2 SQIVND (reference sequence). The CDR3 nucleotides are TGTGCCAGTAGTATACAGGAGTTAGCCAAAAACATTCAGTACTTC. This codes for CASSIQELAKNIQYF. Using reference TRBV19 and TRBJ2-4 for the parts outside the CDR3, the full variable domain is DGGITQSPKYLFRKEGQNVTLSCEQNLNHDAMYWYRQDPGQGLRLIYYSQIVNDFQKGDIAEGYSVSREKKESFPLTVTSAQKNPTAFYLCASSIQELAKNIQYFGAGTRLSVL.

This clone was seen more than once but under ten times. An end of the junction differs from the germline gene, which may be a read error. The chain joins TRBV29-1 to TRBJ2-2, with D possibly TRBD1 on 6 matching bases. Per the germline V gene, CDR1 is SQVTM and CDR2 is ANQGSEA. This CDR3 contains 15 residues. CDR3 in amino acids: CSVVMAGAEHRGAVF. CDR3 in DNA: TGCAGCGTTGTTATGGCAGGGGCGGAACACCGGGGAGCTGTTTTT.

The CDR3 bases are TGTGCCATCAGTGAGTCGGGGTTGGGGGGAAATCCCAGTGAGCAGTTCTTC. Amino acid sequence: CAISESGLGGNPSEQFF. The chain carries TRBV10-3 and TRBJ2-1, with TRBD2 as a possible D gene (6 bases). The CDR3 is 17 amino acids. Deletions cut 0 bases from V and 9 bases from J, with 21 bases between. From germline, CDR1 is ENHRY and CDR2 SYGVKD.

The V and J genes are TRBV9 and TRBJ2-5; 12 bases are a match to TRBD1. The V gene end was trimmed by 4 bases and the J gene end by 5 bases; junction bases not matched to a gene: 9. Germline CDR1 is SGDLS and CDR2 is YYNGEE. This CDR3 region has 16 residues. CDR3 loop: CASSPRGTGGQETQYF. The CDR3 DNA reads as TGTGCCAGCAGCCCCAGGGGGACAGGGGGCCAGGAGACCCAGTACTTC.

The rearrangement uses TRBV7-3 and TRBJ2-1; 7 positions agree with TRBD1. CDR1 is SGHTA, CDR2 FQGTGA, per germline. The V gene end was trimmed by 2 bases and the J gene end by 4 bases; junction bases not matched to a gene: 5. The CDR3 sequence is 15 residues long. The CDR3 here is CASSLQTGPYNEQFF. CDR3 nucleotides: TGTGCCAGCAGCTTACAGACAGGGCCTTACAATGAGCAGTTCTTC. The full variable domain, completed using reference TRBV7-3 and TRBJ2-1, is GAGVSQTPSNKVTEKGKYVELRCDPISGHTALYWYRQSLGQGPEFLIYFQGTGAADDSGLPNDRFFAVRPEGSVSTLKIQRTERGDSAVYLCASSLQTGPYNEQFFGPGTRLTVL.

The DNA of the CDR3 is TGTGCCAGCAGCTGGATGGACAGGGCGTGGGGCTACGAGCAGTACTTC. Translation gives CASSWMDRAWGYEQYF. The chain uses TRBV5-5 and TRBJ2-7; TRBD1 agrees at 8 bases. This CDR3 has 16 amino acids. Trimming removed 3 bases from V and 3 bases from J; junction bases left unmatched: 11. Germline V lookup: CDR1 SGHKS, CDR2 YYEKEE (reference sequence).

By sample fraction, this clone is large. The J gene is TRBJ2-1, the V gene TRBV7-2, with D perhaps given as TRBD1 or TRBD2 (6 bases each). The V and J ends lost 5 bases and 2 bases respectively, with 16 bases between them. The CDR3 consists of 16 residues. Germline-derived CDR1 and CDR2 are SGHTA and FQGNSA. CDR3 sequence (DNA): TGTGCCAGCAGCGCTCTAGCGAGGGGGACCTACAATGAGCAGTTCTTC. This gives the protein CASSALARGTYNEQFF.

The chain couples TRBV11-2 to TRBJ1-2; the D gene is possibly TRBD1 (5 bases). From germline, CDR1 is SGHAT and CDR2 FQNNGV. V lost 5 bases to trimming and J lost 2 bases, with 9 bases between them. The CDR3 is 13 amino acids. The CDR3 protein is CASSQGLNYGYTF. Written as DNA, the CDR3 is TGTGCCAGCAGCCAGGGACTCAACTATGGCTACACCTTC.

The V gene is TRBV6-5, the J gene TRBJ2-3; maybe TRBD1 (6 bases). The CDR3 covers 15 residues. V lost 2 bases, J lost 5 bases, and 14 bases lay in between. Germline CDR1 MNHEY, CDR2 SVGAGI. The CDR3 nucleotides read TGTGCCAGCAGTTACGGTGGGGGCAGGGTAGATACGCAGTATTTT. It codes for CASSYGGGRVDTQYF.

The V and J genes are TRBV10-2 and TRBJ1-2; a possible D gene is TRBD1 (6 bases). The CDR3 contains 13 residues. The germline CDR1 and CDR2 sequences are WSHSY and SAAADI. The germline V and J ends were trimmed by 4 bases and 5 bases, with 11 bases remaining between them. DNA for the CDR3: TGCGCCAGCAGTGGGGGGGCAGCGTATGGCTACACCTTC. Its translation is CASSGGAAYGYTF.

The chain recombines TRBV28 with TRBJ1-2; the D gene is possibly TRBD1 (5 bases). Germline V gives CDR1 MDHEN, CDR2 SYDVKM. V lost 2 bases, J lost 0 bases, and 7 bases lay in between. The CDR3 sequence is 14 residues long. CDR3 loop: CASSLAGPNYGYTF. The CDR3 region has the DNA TGTGCCAGCAGTTTAGCAGGGCCTAACTATGGCTACACCTTC.

This clone is hyperexpanded within its sample. The rearrangement joins TRBV5-1 to TRBJ1-3, with D unresolved. CDR3 length equals 14 residues. Trimming shortened V by 0 bases and J by 2 bases, and 6 bases separated the two germline ends. Germline lookup yields CDR1 SGHRS and CDR2 YFSETQ. The CDR3 DNA follows: TGCGCCAGCAGCTTGGGGGTGGCTGGAAACACCATATATTTT. As protein: CASSLGVAGNTIYF.